This TCR beta chain derives from a study of liver allograft versus peripheral blood T cells (TCRdb year 2020). About the study as a whole: The study compared T cell receptor repertoires found within transplanted livers against repertoires in the peripheral blood of liver transplant recipients. Study-level results and caveats: T cell receptor repertoires inside liver allografts were reported to be different from the repertoires detected in peripheral blood.

Looking up the germline V gene (reference sequence) yields CDR1 MNHNY and CDR2 SVGAGI. The CDR3, from cysteine to phenylalanine, totals 16 residues. The sequence is cut down to CDR3 DNA, 48 bases in frame from base 1. Trimming costs V 2 bases and J 4 bases, and their ends lie 15 bases apart. This clonotype was picked up a small number of times. There is no known antigen for this receptor. Nothing much larger sits one base from this clone, and base qualities are not available. Sequenced using an Illumina MiSeq. Starting from the raw public reads, TCRdb applied fastp trimming at Q25, assembled clones with MiXCR and retained in-frame beta chains. Every CDR3 protein is listed once, alongside the most common genes and DNA of its rows. In this sample the table shows some 14,000 distinct CDR3 sequences, approximately 22% of which occur a single time. Roughly 5.8% of the sample is in the top ten clones.

The TCR comes from a human patient who had a liver transplant. Some T cells may originate with the graft donor following a transplant. In this chain, TRBV6-6 is recombined with TRBJ1-3, and TRBD1 may be the D gene, going by 5 matching bases. The CDR3 reads as follows: CASSYPQGTRGNTIYF. The nucleotide sequence reads as follows: TGTGCCAGCAGTTACCCCCAGGGAACGCGAGGAAACACCATATATTTT.